What follows are 17 T cell receptor beta chains derived from one specimen sequenced in a study of control samples from healthy donors and cancer patients. The protocol was immunoSEQ multiplex PCR, while the TCRdb copy is restricted to in-frame clones and leaves out a portion. The profile shows 85,000 to 90,000 clones, around nine tenths of them singletons. The specimen was blood. These receptors all stem from a man aged 30 to 39 in good health.

This clone was counted at least ten times. The rearrangement links TRBV6-6 to TRBJ2-4, with D possibly being TRBD1 or TRBD2 (5 bases each). CDR1 and CDR2 from the germline V gene are MNHNY and SVGAGI (reference sequence). V gave up 6 bases and J gave up 6 bases, with 15 bases separating them. This CDR3 region has 14 residues. This CDR3 reads CASSPVEGTNIQYF. For the CDR3, the DNA is TGTGCCAGCAGCCCTGTTGAGGGGACAAACATTCAGTACTTC.

The CDR3 loop is CASSRRKTGPMNTEAFF. Here the CDR3 DNA reads TGTGCCAGCAGCCGCCGTAAGACAGGCCCAATGAACACTGAAGCTTTCTTT. This chain connects TRBV3-1 (or the pseudogene TRBV3-2) to TRBJ1-1; possible D gene TRBD1, 6 bases. The CDR3 loop spans 17 amino acids. V lost 4 bases, J lost 0 bases, and 18 bases lay in between. The germline V gene has CDR1 LGHDT and CDR2 YNNKEL (reference sequence).

The rearrangement joins TRBV4-1 to TRBJ2-3; perhaps TRBD2 as D (8 bases). The V end was cut by 1 base, the J end by 0 bases, with 14 bases between. Germline V gene lookup returns CDR1 MGHRA and CDR2 YSYEKL. CDR3 size: 17 residues. The CDR3 reads CASSQGGGTVSTDTQYF. The CDR3 nucleotides read TGCGCCAGCAGCCAAGGCGGGGGGACAGTTAGCACAGATACGCAGTATTTT.

V usage is TRBV6-5 and J usage is TRBJ2-7, with D hard to call. Per germline, CDR1 MNHEY and CDR2 SVGAGI. The germline V and J ends were trimmed by 6 bases and 6 bases, with 9 bases remaining between them. The CDR3 has 11 residues. Here the CDR3 reads CASRTGAEQYF. The CDR3 DNA follows: TGTGCCAGCAGGACCGGAGCCGAGCAGTACTTC.

This chain joins TRBV7-2 and TRBJ2-1; TRBD2 agrees at 7 bases. With 1 base clipped from V and 6 bases from J, the junction kept 3 bases outside the gene matches. CDR1 and CDR2 (germline): SGHTA, FQGNSA. The CDR3 extends over 14 amino acids. Here the CDR3 DNA reads TGTGCCAGCAGCTTAGGCAGCGGGGTCAATGAGCAGTTCTTC. It is translated as CASSLGSGVNEQFF.

The V call is TRBV24-1, the J call TRBJ2-3, with 11 nucleotides matching TRBD1. Per the germline V gene, CDR1 is KGHDR and CDR2 is SFDVKD. The CDR3 loop spans 15 amino acids. With 4 bases clipped from V and 6 bases from J, the junction kept 5 bases outside the gene matches. The CDR3 protein is CATSEDRGQSDTQYF. For the CDR3, the DNA is TGTGCCACCAGTGAGGACAGGGGGCAGTCGGATACGCAGTATTTT.

The chain employs TRBV2 and TRBJ2-3, with D possibly matching TRBD1 (5 bases). Per the germline V gene, CDR1 is SNHLY and CDR2 is FYNNEI. The V and J ends lost 7 bases and 0 bases respectively, with 14 bases between them. This CDR3 comprises 15 residues. This chain's CDR3 is CASISAKGSTDTQYF. CDR3 DNA: TGTGCCAGCATATCGGCGAAGGGGAGCACAGATACGCAGTATTTT.

This chain connects TRBV7-3 to TRBJ1-1; 7 bases align to TRBD1. V dropped 4 bases and J dropped 6; count of bases not matched to a gene: 17. CDR1 is SGHTA and CDR2 is FQGTGA in the germline V gene. CDR3 size: 17 residues. The CDR3 here is CASSWIHKQGKVAEAFF. CDR3 bases: TGTGCCAGCAGCTGGATCCATAAACAGGGGAAAGTCGCTGAAGCTTTCTTT.

V gene TRBV7-2 combines with J gene TRBJ2-1, with 9 positions matching TRBD2. This CDR3 comprises 17 residues. The trim removed 3 bases at V and 7 bases at J, leaving 13 bases unmatched. Germline V CDR1 and CDR2: SGHTA, FQGNSA. The CDR3 is CASSFSATAGGPNEQFF. CDR3 DNA sequence: TGTGCCAGCAGCTTTTCGGCCACTGCGGGGGGGCCTAATGAGCAGTTCTTC.

The chain links TRBV6-1 to TRBJ2-5; a weak D match, TRBD1 (6 bases). The V end lost 3 bases, the J end lost 6 bases, and 17 bases lay between the germline ends. The CDR3 length is 15 residues. Looked up from germline, CDR1 is MNHNS and CDR2 is SASEGT. The CDR3 protein is CASSEQAGAGKTQYF. Written as DNA, the CDR3 is TGTGCCAGCAGTGAGCAAGCAGGGGCAGGGAAGACCCAGTACTTC.

The V gene is TRBV24-1, the J gene TRBJ2-7, with D tentatively TRBD1 or TRBD2 (5 bases each). The germline gives CDR1 KGHDR, CDR2 SFDVKD. CDR3 size: 15 residues. Trimming removed 2 bases from V and 3 bases from J, with 13 bases in between. CDR3 region: CATSDSGTNLYEQYF. In DNA, the CDR3 is TGTGCCACCAGTGATTCCGGGACCAACCTCTACGAGCAGTACTTC.

The chain has TRBV6-1 and TRBJ2-5; perhaps TRBD1 as D (5 bases). With 1 base removed from V and 6 bases from J, the gap between germline ends came to 18 bases. This CDR3 is built from 16 residues. Per germline, CDR1 MNHNS and CDR2 SASEGT. The DNA of the CDR3 is TGTGCCAGCAGTGAAGAAGGGGAAGGGCCTAGAAAGACCCAGTACTTC. Amino acids: CASSEEGEGPRKTQYF.

The rearrangement uses TRBV5-1 and TRBJ2-3, with 11 positions matching TRBD2. The CDR3 has 17 residues. The germline V gene encodes CDR1 SGHRS and CDR2 YFSETQ. After removal of 0 bases from V and 2 bases from J, the junction contained 5 bases not matched to a gene. The CDR3 sequence: CASSLGASGGFTDTQYF. The CDR3 DNA reads as TGCGCCAGCAGCTTGGGGGCTAGCGGGGGGTTCACAGATACGCAGTATTTT. The full variable domain, in which reference TRBV5-1 and TRBJ2-3 provide the parts outside the CDR3, is KAGVTQTPRYLIKTRGQQVTLSCSPISGHRSVSWYQQTPGQGLQFLFEYFSETQRNKGNFPGRFSGRQFSNSRSEMNVSTLELGDSALYLCASSLGASGGFTDTQYFGPGTRLTVL.

The chain links TRBV5-4 to TRBJ1-2; the match to TRBD1 covers 7 bases. This CDR3 comprises 13 residues. V lost 3 bases to trimming and J lost 6 bases; unmatched junction nucleotides: 5. CDR1 and CDR2 (germline): SGHNT, YYREEE (reference sequence). This CDR3 reads CASSYQGGDGYTF. CDR3 DNA sequence: TGTGCCAGCAGCTATCAGGGGGGTGATGGCTACACCTTC.

The chain employs TRBV11-2 and TRBJ2-3; tentatively, D is TRBD1 or TRBD2 (5 bases each). V lost 5 bases and J lost 1, with 13 bases in between. This CDR3 comprises 15 residues. CDR1 and CDR2 from the germline V gene are SGHAT and FQNNGV. This CDR3 reads CASSPTGPRTDTQYF. The CDR3 bases are TGTGCCAGCAGCCCAACGGGACCCCGCACAGATACGCAGTATTTT.

The chain uses TRBV4-1 and TRBJ1-4, with D unclear. The CDR3 consists of 15 residues. Trimming stripped 0 bases from V and 5 bases from J, with 10 bases between. Per the germline V gene, CDR1 is MGHRA and CDR2 is YSYEKL. The CDR3 DNA follows: TGCGCCAGCAGCCAAGAGTTGGCCTTAAATGAAAAACTGTTTTTT. It yields the protein CASSQELALNEKLFF.

This chain uses TRBV27 with TRBJ1-2; D perhaps matches TRBD1 (6 bases). Germline V gene sequence: CDR1 MNHEY, CDR2 SMNVEV (reference sequence). The CDR3 length is 15 residues. V was pared by 4 bases and J by 6 bases, with 18 bases between. The CDR3 loop is CASSSSQGTLDGYTF. CDR3 sequence (DNA): TGTGCCAGCAGTTCTTCACAGGGAACCTTAGATGGCTACACCTTC.